These T cell receptor beta chains were read from a single sample in a study of blood T cell repertoires in COVID-19. Profiling relied on immunoSEQ multiplex PCR, and the TCRdb table lists in-frame clones only, not all of them. The top ten hold about 18% of the sample, which has about 330,000 clones, roughly 90% seen once. Sequencing was done on a sample of PBMCs or T cells enriched from blood (not recorded which). These receptors all stem from a woman aged 30 to 39 who had recovered from COVID-19. Each CDR3 is given with its conserved first and last residue. The order of the fields is clone size, D gene, CDR3 length, J gene, V gene, CDR3 DNA, CDR3 protein. A D gene is named only where the DNA matches it firmly. Not all rows give a size; the values are once, few, many and, for expanded clones, a class.

>-|-|13|TRBJ2-2|TRBV5-6
TGTGCCAGCAGCCCCCAATGGGCGGGGGAGCTGTTTTTT
CASSPQWAGELFF
>once|-|13|TRBJ2-2|TRBV10-2
TGCGCCAGCAGTGAGTTTAGCGCTGGGGAGCTGTTTTTT
CASSEFSAGELFF
>few|TRBD1|15|TRBJ2-7|TRBV6-2/TRBV6-3
TGTGCCAGCAGTTACGACAGGGGGCGAGTCTACGAGCAGTACTTC
CASSYDRGRVYEQYF
>-|TRBD1|18|TRBJ2-6|TRBV16
TGTGCCAGCACCCTTTCCGGGACAGGGCGGTCTGGGGCCAACGTCCTGACTTTC
CASTLSGTGRSGANVLTF
>-|-|15|TRBJ1-2|TRBV19
TGTGCCAGTAGTATGCCAGGGCAGAACTACTATGGCTACACCTTC
CASSMPGQNYYGYTF
>-|-|13|TRBJ2-7|TRBV5-4
TGTGCCAGCAGGCGGGGATCTTCCTACGAGCAGTACTTC
CASRRGSSYEQYF
>-|TRBD2|17|TRBJ2-7|TRBV4-1
TGCGCCAGCAGCCAAGGGGTCCAGCGGGGGACTCCCTACGAGCAGTACTTC
CASSQGVQRGTPYEQYF
>-|-|18|TRBJ1-6|TRBV4-1
TGCGCCAGCAGCCAATTCCCAATCTCGGCCGGGGGGAATTCACCCCTCCACTTT
CASSQFPISAGGNSPLHF
>-|-|13|TRBJ1-1|TRBV10-3
TGTGCCATCAGTACGGGGTTGAACACTGAAGCTTTCTTT
CAISTGLNTEAFF
>few|-|13|TRBJ1-5|TRBV19
TGTGCCAGTAGTAGGGGGGGCCCCCAGCCCCAGCATTTT
CASSRGGPQPQHF
>-|-|15|TRBJ1-4|TRBV4-3
TGCGCCAGCAGCCAAGATTCCGGCGGTTCGGGAAAACTGTTTTTT
CASSQDSGGSGKLFF
>-|-|18|TRBJ2-6|TRBV7-7
TGTGCTAGCAGCTTAGCTCCAGGGGAAGGGTCTGGGGCCAACGTCCTGACTTTC
CASSLAPGEGSGANVLTF
>-|-|15|TRBJ2-2|TRBV24-1
TGTGCCACCAGTGATTTTCTACAGGGTAGGGGGGAGCTGTTTTTT
CATSDFLQGRGELFF
>-|-|12|TRBJ1-2|TRBV5-4
TGTGCCAGCAGCTTGGCCGGGGAGGGCTACACCTTC
CASSLAGEGYTF
>-|TRBD1|14|TRBJ1-5|TRBV6-5
TGTGCCAGCAGTTACGGACAGGGCGGTCAGCCCCAGCATTTT
CASSYGQGGQPQHF
>-|-|11|TRBJ2-3|TRBV7-2
TGTGCCAGCAGACTAGTGGATACGCAGTATTTT
CASRLVDTQYF
>-|-|15|TRBJ2-7|TRBV2
TGTGCCAGCAGTGAAGGAGGCGGAAACTCCTACGAGCAGTACTTC
CASSEGGGNSYEQYF
>-|TRBD2|18|TRBJ2-3|TRBV29-1
TGCAGCGTTGCGGGTGTTGGGTATAGCGGGGTTAGCACAGATACGCAGTATTTT
CSVAGVGYSGVSTDTQYF
>-|-|16|TRBJ2-1|TRBV4-3
TGCGCCAGCAGCCAACTGTGGGGGCCCCTCTACAATGAGCAGTTCTTC
CASSQLWGPLYNEQFF
>once|TRBD1|13|TRBJ2-4|TRBV7-9
TGTGCCAGCACCACAGGGGGGTGGAACATTCAGTACTTC
CASTTGGWNIQYF
>-|TRBD1|14|TRBJ1-2|TRBV28
TGTGCCAGCAGTTTCGGGGACAGGGGGCATGGCTACACCTTC
CASSFGDRGHGYTF
>-|-|15|TRBJ1-1|TRBV18
TGTGCCAGCTCACCACCCAATCGGGGGGCAACTGAAGCTTTCTTT
CASSPPNRGATEAFF
>-|-|13|TRBJ1-1|TRBV19
TGTGCCAGTAGTATTCAACCAGACACTGAAGCTTTCTTT
CASSIQPDTEAFF
>-|-|17|TRBJ1-5|TRBV19
TGTGCCAGTAGTATACTAGGGACAAAGTATAGCAATCAGCCCCAGCATTTT
CASSILGTKYSNQPQHF
>-|TRBD1|15|TRBJ1-5|TRBV15
TGTGCCACCAGCCCTATCGACAGGGACGACCAGCCCCAGCATTTT
CATSPIDRDDQPQHF
>-|-|15|TRBJ2-7|TRBV4-3
TGCGCCAGCAGCCAAGGGGGTCGGGCGGGGTCCGAGCAGTACTTC
CASSQGGRAGSEQYF
>-|-|15|TRBJ2-1|TRBV6-2/TRBV6-3
TGTGCCAGCAGCTTCCAGGGTTCGTCCTACAATGAGCAGTTCTTC
CASSFQGSSYNEQFF
>-|-|11|TRBJ2-1|TRBV12-3/TRBV12-4
TGTGCCAGCAGTTACCTAAATGAGCAGTTCTTC
CASSYLNEQFF
>-|TRBD1|17|TRBJ1-5|TRBV19
TGTGCCAGTGATCCCGCAAGGTGGACAGGATTAAATCAGCCCCAGCATTTT
CASDPARWTGLNQPQHF
>-|TRBD1|14|TRBJ2-1|TRBV5-1
TGCGCCAGCAGCTTGGGGGACAGATACAATGAGCAGTTCTTC
CASSLGDRYNEQFF
>-|TRBD1|15|TRBJ2-7|TRBV28
TGTGCCAGCAGCCAAGCAGGGGGAACCGCCTACGAGCAGTACTTC
CASSQAGGTAYEQYF
>-|-|11|TRBJ1-2|TRBV2
TGTGCCAGCAGTTACAGTGGGGGCTACACCTTC
CASSYSGGYTF
>once|-|12|TRBJ2-3|TRBV5-1
TGCGCCAGCAGGATAGCTGCAGATACGCAGTATTTT
CASRIAADTQYF
>once|-|14|TRBJ2-5|TRBV9
TGTGCCAGCAGCGTAGGGCTAGCGTCTCTGACCCAGTACTTC
CASSVGLASLTQYF
>-|TRBD1|15|TRBJ2-1|TRBV7-9
TGTGCCAGCAGCTTAGGGCAGGGGGCGCGAAATGAGCAGTTCTTC
CASSLGQGARNEQFF
>-|-|13|TRBJ2-3|TRBV4-2
TGTGCCAGCAAAGGGGGGGGCACAGATACGCAGTATTTT
CASKGGGTDTQYF
>once|TRBD2|15|TRBJ2-2|TRBV7-2
TGTGCCAGCAGCCGGACTAGCGGGTCCACCGGGGAGCTGTTTTTT
CASSRTSGSTGELFF
>-|-|18|TRBJ1-5|TRBV7-9
TGTGCCAGCAGCTTAGATAAGGGGGGGATAGAGAGCAATCAGCCCCAGCATTTT
CASSLDKGGIESNQPQHF
>-|TRBD2|13|TRBJ2-7|TRBV12-3/TRBV12-4
TGTGCCAGCAGTGCGGGGGTCCCCTACGAGCAGTACTTC
CASSAGVPYEQYF
>-|TRBD2|20|TRBJ2-3|TRBV6-2/TRBV6-3
TGTGCCAGCAGTTACCCGGTATTCCCCCCTAGCGGGGGGGACACAGATACGCAGTATTTT
CASSYPVFPPSGGDTDTQYF
>-|-|13|TRBJ1-5|TRBV12-3/TRBV12-4
TGTGCCAGCAGTTCGATCAGGAATCAGCCCCAGCATTTT
CASSSIRNQPQHF
>-|-|15|TRBJ2-1|TRBV29-1
TGCAGCGCGAGTGTAGTACAGGGAACTGGCAATGAGCAGTTCTTC
CSASVVQGTGNEQFF
>once|-|18|TRBJ2-6|TRBV28
TGTGCCAGCAGTTCCCAGGCTTGGGGGGGCTTGGGGGCCAACGTCCTGACTTTC
CASSSQAWGGLGANVLTF
>-|TRBD1|15|TRBJ1-2|TRBV18
TGTGCCAGCTCACCGCAAGGACAGGGGGTCTATGGCTACACCTTC
CASSPQGQGVYGYTF
>-|TRBD2|16|TRBJ2-7|TRBV18
TGTGCCAGCTCACCCTGGACTAGCGGGAGCTCCTACGAGCAGTACTTC
CASSPWTSGSSYEQYF
>-|-|15|TRBJ2-6|TRBV24-1
TGTGCCACCAGTGATGCCGGGGCTGGGGCCAACGTCCTGACTTTC
CATSDAGAGANVLTF
>-|TRBD1|15|TRBJ1-3|TRBV7-3
TGTGCCAGCAGCGCCCGACAGGGCTCTGGAAACACCATATATTTT
CASSARQGSGNTIYF
>-|-|12|TRBJ2-3|TRBV15
TGTGCCACCGCTTCAGGTAGTGATACGCAGTATTTT
CATASGSDTQYF
>-|TRBD1|15|TRBJ1-2|TRBV19
TGTGCCAGTAGCAACACAGGGGGCAGAAGCTATGGCTACACCTTC
CASSNTGGRSYGYTF
>-|-|13|TRBJ2-7|TRBV11-2
TGTGCCAGCAGCCCCAGGATACTCCACGAGCAGTACTTC
CASSPRILHEQYF
>-|TRBD2|19|TRBJ2-7|TRBV19
TGTGCCAGTAGTCGAATAACGGGACTAGCGGGACAACCACTCTACGAGCAGTACTTC
CASSRITGLAGQPLYEQYF
>few|-|19|TRBJ1-1|TRBV6-4
TGTGCCAGCAGTGACCCCCCGGCGGGCCCAAGGTATCTACGCACTGAAGCTTTCTTT
CASSDPPAGPRYLRTEAFF
>-|-|14|TRBJ1-5|TRBV28
TGTGCCAGCAGTTTCCGGTTGCGGGGGCAGCCCCAGCATTTT
CASSFRLRGQPQHF
>-|TRBD1|14|TRBJ2-1|TRBV28
TGTGCCAGCCACGCCGTTGACAGGGGTAATGAGCAGTTCTTC
CASHAVDRGNEQFF
>-|-|13|TRBJ2-7|TRBV27
TGTGCCAGCAGTCTGGCGGGCCGCTACGAGCAGTACTTC
CASSLAGRYEQYF
>-|TRBD1|12|TRBJ2-7|TRBV5-8
TGTGCCAGCAGTCAGGGGGACTACGAGCAGTACTTC
CASSQGDYEQYF
>-|TRBD1|14|TRBJ1-1|TRBV9
TGTGCCAGCAGCGTCTCAGGGGGGAGCACTGAAGCTTTCTTT
CASSVSGGSTEAFF